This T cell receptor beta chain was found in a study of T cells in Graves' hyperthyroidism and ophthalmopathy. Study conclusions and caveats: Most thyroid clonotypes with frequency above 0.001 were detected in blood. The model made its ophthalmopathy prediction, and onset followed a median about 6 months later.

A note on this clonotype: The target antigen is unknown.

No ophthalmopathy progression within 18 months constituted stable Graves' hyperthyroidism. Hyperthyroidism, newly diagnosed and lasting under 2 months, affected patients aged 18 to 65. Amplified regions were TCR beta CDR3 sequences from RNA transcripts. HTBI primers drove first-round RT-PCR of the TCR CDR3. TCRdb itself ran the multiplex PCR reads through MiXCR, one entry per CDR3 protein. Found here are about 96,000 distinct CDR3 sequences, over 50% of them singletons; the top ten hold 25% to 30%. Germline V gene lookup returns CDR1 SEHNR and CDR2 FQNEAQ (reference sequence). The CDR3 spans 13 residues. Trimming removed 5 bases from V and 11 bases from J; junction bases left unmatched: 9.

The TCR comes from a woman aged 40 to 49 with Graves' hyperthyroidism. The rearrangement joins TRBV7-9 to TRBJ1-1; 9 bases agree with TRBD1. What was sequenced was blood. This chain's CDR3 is CASSQSGDRVAFF. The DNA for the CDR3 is TGTGCCAGCAGCCAGAGCGGGGACAGGGTGGCTTTCTTT.